This paragraph covers one T cell receptor (beta chain) sequence. Its antigen remains unknown. This record comes from a study of beta chain features in type 1 diabetes. Study-level information: Cell yields, age and gender were similar between patients and healthy donors. Summed over all samples, the examined sorted cells came to fewer than 120 million. General study findings and limits: Shorter TCRB CDR3s, moderately but significantly so, marked every one of the four CD4+ subsets in Type 1 diabetes patients. Patients and controls would be equally affected if PCR favored shorter templates.

Every isolated RNA sample was fully reverse transcribed, so sequencing captured expressed TCRB transcripts. The average output of naive, central memory and regulatory T cell samples was 3.6 million or so reads. Here immunoSEQ multiplex PCR was the method, and the copy in TCRdb shows in-frame clones only, minus some. Seen here are fewer than 200,000 clones, 10% to 13% observed once, and the top ten hold more than 0.45%. The V and J ends lost 2 bases and 5 bases respectively, with 10 bases between them. Germline CDR1 reads MNHEY; CDR2 reads SVGAGI. The CDR3 covers 13 residues. This rearrangement joins TRBV6-5 to TRBJ2-7; unclear D gene. The sequence was obtained from a man aged 25 to 40 with type 1 diabetes. Material: central memory CD4+ T cells from blood. The CDR3 region has the DNA TGTGCCAGCAGTTACCGTCCCCGGGACGAGCAGTACTTC. It is translated as CASSYRPRDEQYF.